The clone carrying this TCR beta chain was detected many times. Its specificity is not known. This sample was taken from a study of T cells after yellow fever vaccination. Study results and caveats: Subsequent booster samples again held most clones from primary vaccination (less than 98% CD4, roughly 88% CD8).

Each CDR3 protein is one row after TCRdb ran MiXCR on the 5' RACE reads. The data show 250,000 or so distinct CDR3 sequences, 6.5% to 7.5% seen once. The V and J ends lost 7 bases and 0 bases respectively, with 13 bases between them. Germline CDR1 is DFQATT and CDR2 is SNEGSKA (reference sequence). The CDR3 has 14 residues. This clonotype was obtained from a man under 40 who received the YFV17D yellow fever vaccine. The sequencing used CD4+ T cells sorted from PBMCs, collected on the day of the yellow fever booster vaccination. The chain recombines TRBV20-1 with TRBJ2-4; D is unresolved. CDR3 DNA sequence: TGCAGTGGGGCCCAAAATTTAGCCAAAAACATTCAGTACTTC. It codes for CSGAQNLAKNIQYF.